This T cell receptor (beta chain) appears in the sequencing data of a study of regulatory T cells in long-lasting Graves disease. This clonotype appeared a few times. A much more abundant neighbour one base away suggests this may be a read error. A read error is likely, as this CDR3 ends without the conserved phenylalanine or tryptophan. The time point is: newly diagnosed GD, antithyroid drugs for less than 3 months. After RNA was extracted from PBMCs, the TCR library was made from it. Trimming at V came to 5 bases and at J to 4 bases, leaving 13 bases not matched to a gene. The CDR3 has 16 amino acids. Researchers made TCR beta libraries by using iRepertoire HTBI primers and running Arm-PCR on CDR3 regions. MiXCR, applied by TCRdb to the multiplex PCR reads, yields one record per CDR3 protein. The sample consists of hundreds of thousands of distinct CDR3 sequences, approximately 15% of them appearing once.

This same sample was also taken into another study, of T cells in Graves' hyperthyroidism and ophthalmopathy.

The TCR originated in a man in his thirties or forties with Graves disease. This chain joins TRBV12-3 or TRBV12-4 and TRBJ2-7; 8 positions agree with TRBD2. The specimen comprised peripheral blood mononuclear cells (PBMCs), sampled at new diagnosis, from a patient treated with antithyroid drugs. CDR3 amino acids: CASSPIFFSGVYEQYS. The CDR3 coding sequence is TGTGCCAGCAGTCCTATTTTTTTTAGCGGGGTTTACGAGCAGTACTCC.